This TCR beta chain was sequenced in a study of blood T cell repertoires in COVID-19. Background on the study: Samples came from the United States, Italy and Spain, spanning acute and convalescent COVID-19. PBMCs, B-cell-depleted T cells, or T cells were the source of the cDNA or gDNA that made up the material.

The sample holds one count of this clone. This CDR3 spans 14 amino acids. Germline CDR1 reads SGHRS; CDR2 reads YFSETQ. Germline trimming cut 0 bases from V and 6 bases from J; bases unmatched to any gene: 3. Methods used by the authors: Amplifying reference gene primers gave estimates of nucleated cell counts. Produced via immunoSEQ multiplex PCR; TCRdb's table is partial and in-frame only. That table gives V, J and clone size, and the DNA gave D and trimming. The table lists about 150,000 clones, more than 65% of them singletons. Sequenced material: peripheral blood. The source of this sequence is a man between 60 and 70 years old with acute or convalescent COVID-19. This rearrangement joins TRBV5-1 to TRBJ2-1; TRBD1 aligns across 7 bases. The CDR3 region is CASSLGQGSNEQFF. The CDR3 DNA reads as TGCGCCAGCAGCTTGGGACAGGGTAGCAATGAGCAGTTCTTC.